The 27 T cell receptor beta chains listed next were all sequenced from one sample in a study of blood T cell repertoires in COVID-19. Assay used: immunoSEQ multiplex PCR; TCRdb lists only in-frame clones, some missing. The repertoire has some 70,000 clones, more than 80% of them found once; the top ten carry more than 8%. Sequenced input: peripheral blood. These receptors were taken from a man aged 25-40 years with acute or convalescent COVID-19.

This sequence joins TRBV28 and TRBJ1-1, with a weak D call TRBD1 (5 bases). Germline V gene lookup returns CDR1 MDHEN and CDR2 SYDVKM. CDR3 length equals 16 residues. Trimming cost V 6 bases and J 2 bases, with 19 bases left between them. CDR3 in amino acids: CASRASGGMGNTEAFF. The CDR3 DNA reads TGTGCCAGCAGGGCCTCGGGGGGGATGGGAAACACTGAAGCTTTCTTT.

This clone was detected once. CDR3 coding DNA: TGTGCCAGCCGCCTAGGGGGCCAAGAGACCCAGTACTTC. Translation: CASRLGGQETQYF. This sequence joins TRBV5-6 and TRBJ2-5; tentatively, D is TRBD1 (6 bases). V gave up 7 bases and J gave up 1 base, with 11 bases separating them. The CDR3 is 13 residues long. Germline V lookup: CDR1 SGHDT, CDR2 YYEEEE.

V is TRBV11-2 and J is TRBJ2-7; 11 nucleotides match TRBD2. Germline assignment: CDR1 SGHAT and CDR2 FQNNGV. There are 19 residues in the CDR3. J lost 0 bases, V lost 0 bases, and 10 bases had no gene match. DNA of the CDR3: TGTGCCAGCAGCTTAGATAGGGGACTAGCGGTCCCTAGCTCCTACGAGCAGTACTTC. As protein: CASSLDRGLAVPSSYEQYF.

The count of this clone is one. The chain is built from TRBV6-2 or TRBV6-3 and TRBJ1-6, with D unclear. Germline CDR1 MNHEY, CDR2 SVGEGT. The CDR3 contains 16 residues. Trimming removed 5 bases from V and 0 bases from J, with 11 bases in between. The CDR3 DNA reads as TGTGCCAGCAGTCGCCAGCGCAGCTCCTATAATTCACCCCTCCACTTT. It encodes CASSRQRSSYNSPLHF.

CDR3 region: CASSSRLAGGRDNEQFF. The CDR3 DNA reads as TGTGCCAGCAGTTCCAGACTAGCGGGAGGGAGGGACAATGAGCAGTTCTTC. This chain uses TRBV6-2 or TRBV6-3 with TRBJ2-1, with 14 bases matching TRBD2. Germline values: CDR1 MNHEY, CDR2 SVGEGT. The CDR3 length is 17 residues. V trimming: 4 bases; J trimming: 5 bases; junction bases outside the gene matches: 7.

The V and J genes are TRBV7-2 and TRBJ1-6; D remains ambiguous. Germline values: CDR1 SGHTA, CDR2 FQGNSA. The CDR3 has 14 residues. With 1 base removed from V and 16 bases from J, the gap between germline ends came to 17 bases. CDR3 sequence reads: CASSLGPDPLALHF. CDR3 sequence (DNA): TGTGCCAGCAGCTTAGGCCCCGATCCCTTGGCACTCCACTTT.

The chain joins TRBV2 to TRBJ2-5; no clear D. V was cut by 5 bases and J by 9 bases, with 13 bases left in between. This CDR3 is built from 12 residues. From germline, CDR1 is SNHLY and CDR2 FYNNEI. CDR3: CASSPGPRAQYF. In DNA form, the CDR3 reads TGTGCCAGCAGTCCGGGTCCCCGAGCCCAGTACTTC.

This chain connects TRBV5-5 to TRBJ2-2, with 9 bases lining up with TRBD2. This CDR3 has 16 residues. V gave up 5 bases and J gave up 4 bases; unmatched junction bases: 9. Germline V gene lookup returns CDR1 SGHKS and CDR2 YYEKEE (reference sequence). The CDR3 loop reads CASSYEAGGTTGELFF. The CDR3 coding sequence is TGTGCCAGCAGTTATGAGGCGGGAGGGACCACCGGGGAGCTGTTTTTT.

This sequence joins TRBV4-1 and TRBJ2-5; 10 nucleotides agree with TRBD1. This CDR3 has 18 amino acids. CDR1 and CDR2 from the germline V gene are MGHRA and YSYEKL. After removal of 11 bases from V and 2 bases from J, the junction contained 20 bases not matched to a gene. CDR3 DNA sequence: TGCGCCCGCTGCCCACTCGGACAGGGGGGGGATCAGCAAGAGACCCAGTACTTC. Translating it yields CARCPLGQGGDQQETQYF.

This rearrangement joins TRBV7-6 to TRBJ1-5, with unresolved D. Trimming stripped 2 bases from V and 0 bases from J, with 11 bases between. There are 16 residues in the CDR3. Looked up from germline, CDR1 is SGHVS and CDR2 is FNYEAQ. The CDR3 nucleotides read TGTGCCAGCAGCTTAAACGTCGGCGGTAGCAATCAGCCCCAGCATTTT. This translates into CASSLNVGGSNQPQHF.

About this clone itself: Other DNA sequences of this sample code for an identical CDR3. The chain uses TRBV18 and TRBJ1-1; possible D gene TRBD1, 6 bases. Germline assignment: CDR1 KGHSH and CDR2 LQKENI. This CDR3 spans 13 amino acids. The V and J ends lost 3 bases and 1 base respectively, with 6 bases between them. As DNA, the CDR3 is TGTGCCAGCTCACCGACAGGGAACACTGAAGCTTTCTTT. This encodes CASSPTGNTEAFF. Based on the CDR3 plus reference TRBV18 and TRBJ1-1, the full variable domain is NAGVMQNPRHLVRRRGQEARLRCSPMKGHSHVYWYRQLPEEGLKFMVYLQKENIIDESGMPKERFSAEFPKEGPSILRIQQVVRGDSAAYFCASSPTGNTEAFFGQGTRLTVV.

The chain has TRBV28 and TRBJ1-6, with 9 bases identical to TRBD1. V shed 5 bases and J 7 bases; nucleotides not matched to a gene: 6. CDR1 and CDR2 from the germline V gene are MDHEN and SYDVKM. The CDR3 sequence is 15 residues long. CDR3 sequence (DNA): TGTGCCAGCAGTACAGATGGGACAGGGAATTCACCCCTCCACTTT. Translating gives CASSTDGTGNSPLHF.

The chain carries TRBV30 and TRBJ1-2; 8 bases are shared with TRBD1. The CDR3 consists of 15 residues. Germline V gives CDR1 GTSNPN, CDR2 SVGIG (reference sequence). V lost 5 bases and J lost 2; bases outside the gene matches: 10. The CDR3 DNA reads TGTGCCTGGGCCGACAGGACAGGGTGGAACTATGGCTACACCTTC. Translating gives CAWADRTGWNYGYTF.

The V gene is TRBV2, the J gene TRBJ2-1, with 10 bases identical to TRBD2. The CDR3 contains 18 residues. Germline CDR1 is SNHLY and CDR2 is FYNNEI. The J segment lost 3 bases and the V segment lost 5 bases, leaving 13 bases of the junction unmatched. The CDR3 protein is CASSKKRSLAGVYNEQFF. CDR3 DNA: TGTGCCAGCAGTAAAAAAAGGTCCCTAGCGGGAGTCTACAATGAGCAGTTCTTC.

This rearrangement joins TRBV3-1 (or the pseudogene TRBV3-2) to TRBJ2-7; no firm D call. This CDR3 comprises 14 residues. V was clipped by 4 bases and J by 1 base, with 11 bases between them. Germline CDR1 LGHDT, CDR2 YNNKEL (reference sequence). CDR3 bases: TGTGCCAGCAGCCCCCGCCGAGGATCCTACGAGCAGTACTTC. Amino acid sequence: CASSPRRGSYEQYF.

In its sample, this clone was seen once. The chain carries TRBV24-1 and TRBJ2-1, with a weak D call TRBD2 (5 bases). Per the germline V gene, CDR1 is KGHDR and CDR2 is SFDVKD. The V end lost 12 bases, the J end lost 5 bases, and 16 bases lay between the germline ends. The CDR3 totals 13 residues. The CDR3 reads CASRASNHNEQFF. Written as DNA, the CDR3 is TGTGCCTCGCGGGCTAGTAACCACAATGAGCAGTTCTTC.

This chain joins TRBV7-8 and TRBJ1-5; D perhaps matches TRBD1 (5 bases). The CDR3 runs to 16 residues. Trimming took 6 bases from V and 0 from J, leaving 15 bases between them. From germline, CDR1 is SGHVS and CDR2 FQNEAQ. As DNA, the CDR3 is TGTGCCAGCAGGCCGGGGGGTGGTTATAGCAATCAGCCCCAGCATTTT. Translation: CASRPGGGYSNQPQHF.

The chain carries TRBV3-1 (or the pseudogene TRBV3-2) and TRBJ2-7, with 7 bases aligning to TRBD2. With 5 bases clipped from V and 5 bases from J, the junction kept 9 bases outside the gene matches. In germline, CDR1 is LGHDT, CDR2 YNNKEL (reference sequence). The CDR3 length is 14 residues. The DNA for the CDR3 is TGTGCCAGCAGCTTGCAAACCGGGAGGAACGAGCAGTACTTC. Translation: CASSLQTGRNEQYF.

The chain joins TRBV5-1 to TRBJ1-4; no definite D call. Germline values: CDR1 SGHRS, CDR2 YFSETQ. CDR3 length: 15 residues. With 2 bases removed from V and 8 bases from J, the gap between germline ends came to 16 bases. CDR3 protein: CASSFEGLRGEKLFF. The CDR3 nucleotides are TGCGCCAGCAGCTTCGAGGGCCTCCGCGGGGAAAAACTGTTTTTT.

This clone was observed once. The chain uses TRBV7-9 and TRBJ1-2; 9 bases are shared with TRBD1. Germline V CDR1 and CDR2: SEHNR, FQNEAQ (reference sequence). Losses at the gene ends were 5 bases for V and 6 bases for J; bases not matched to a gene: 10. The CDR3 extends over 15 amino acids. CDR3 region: CASSARQGGNDGYTF. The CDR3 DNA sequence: TGTGCCAGCAGCGCGAGACAGGGGGGAAATGATGGCTACACCTTC.

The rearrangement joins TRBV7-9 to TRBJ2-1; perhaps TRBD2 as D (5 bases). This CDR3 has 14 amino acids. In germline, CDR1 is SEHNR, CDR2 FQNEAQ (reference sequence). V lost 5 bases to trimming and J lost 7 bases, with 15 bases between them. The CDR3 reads CASSPDYFLNEQFF. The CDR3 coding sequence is TGTGCCAGCAGCCCAGACTATTTCCTGAATGAGCAGTTCTTC. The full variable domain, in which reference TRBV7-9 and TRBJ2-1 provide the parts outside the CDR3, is DTGVSQNPRHKITKRGQNVTFRCDPISEHNRLYWYRQTLGQGPEFLTYFQNEAQLEKSRLLSDRFSAERPKGSFSTLEIQRTEQGDSAMYLCASSPDYFLNEQFFGPGTRLTVL.

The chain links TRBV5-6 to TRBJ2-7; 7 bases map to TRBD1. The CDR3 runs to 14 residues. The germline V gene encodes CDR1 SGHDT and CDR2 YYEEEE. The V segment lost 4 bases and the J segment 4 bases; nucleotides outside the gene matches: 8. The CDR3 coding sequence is TGTGCCAGCAGCAGGGGACAGAGCACGTACGAGCAGTACTTC. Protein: CASSRGQSTYEQYF.

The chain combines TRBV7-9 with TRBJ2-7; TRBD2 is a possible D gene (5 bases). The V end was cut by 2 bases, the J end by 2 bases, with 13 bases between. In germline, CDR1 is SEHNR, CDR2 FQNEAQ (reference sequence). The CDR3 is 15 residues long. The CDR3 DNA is TGTGCCAGCAGCTTAATGGGCCTGGGAGCCTACGAGCAGTACTTC. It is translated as CASSLMGLGAYEQYF.

The CDR3 loop reads CASSQRQTYGYTF. The CDR3 DNA reads TGTGCCAGCAGCCAAAGACAGACCTATGGCTACACCTTC. The gene calls are TRBV9 and TRBJ1-2; possible D gene TRBD1, 5 bases. The CDR3 loop spans 13 amino acids. V was pared by 4 bases and J by 4 bases, with 11 bases between. Per germline, CDR1 SGDLS and CDR2 YYNGEE.

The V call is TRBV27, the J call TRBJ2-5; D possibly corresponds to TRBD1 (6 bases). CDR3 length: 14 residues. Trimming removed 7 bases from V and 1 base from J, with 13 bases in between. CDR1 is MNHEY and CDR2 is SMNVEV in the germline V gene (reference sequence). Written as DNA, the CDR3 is TGTGCCAGCATGGGGCAGGGGATCCAAGAGACCCAGTACTTC. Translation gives CASMGQGIQETQYF.

CDR3 in DNA: TGTGCCAGCAGCCCGGGACAGGGGGATTCACCCCTCCACTTT. Protein product: CASSPGQGDSPLHF. The V call is TRBV28, the J call TRBJ1-6, with 11 positions matching TRBD1. The CDR3 length is 14 residues. J was trimmed by 8 bases and V by 6 bases; bases with no gene match: 3. The germline V gene encodes CDR1 MDHEN and CDR2 SYDVKM.

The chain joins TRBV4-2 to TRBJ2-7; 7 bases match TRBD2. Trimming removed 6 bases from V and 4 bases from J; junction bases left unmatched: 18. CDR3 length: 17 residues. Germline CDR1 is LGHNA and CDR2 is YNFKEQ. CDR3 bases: TGTGCCAGCAGTCCAAGTGGTCGCACAGTCGGGGGGTACGAGCAGTACTTC. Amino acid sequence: CASSPSGRTVGGYEQYF.